The T cell receptor (beta chain) described here comes from a study of OX40 agonist ivuxolimab in advanced cancers. The wider study: Patients received ivuxolimab, an intravenous treatment, every 2 weeks at 0.01 to 10 mg/kg. Aged roughly 23 to 79 with a mean of about 63 years, they were about 78% male. The study, taken as a whole, reports: Within 6 weeks, CD4+ and CD8+ blood T cells expanded clonally at 0.1 to 3.0 mg/kg. Also showing low normalized T-cell clonal expansion were some of the nonresponders.

Only in-frame clones appear in the TCRdb table, and some are missing; sequencing was by immunoSEQ multiplex PCR. The sample consists of under 25,000 clones, 86% of them appearing once. Regarding this clone: Its cognate antigen is unknown.

The ends were cut back, 0 bases at V and 4 bases at J, with 16 bases in the middle. The CDR3 covers 16 residues. Germline assignment: CDR1 LGHNA and CDR2 YNFKEQ. The chain combines TRBV4-2 with TRBJ2-7; D gene uncertain. The source of this sequence is an adult with an advanced solid tumor such as melanoma, head and neck, liver or kidney cancer. This specimen consisted of CD4+ or CD8+ T cells sorted from blood, obtained in a trial of the OX40 agonist ivuxolimab. CDR3 bases: TGTGCCAGCAGCCAAGATCCAGGCCGGCCGGGTTACGAGCAGTACTTC. This sequence encodes CASSQDPGRPGYEQYF.